This is a list of T cell receptor beta chains from one sample in a study of T cell repertoires in cytomegalovirus infection. TCRdb fed the reads into MiXCR, producing one record per CDR3 protein. The data hold 300,000 to 400,000 distinct CDR3 sequences, with 20% to 25% observed a single time. These receptors are not linked to any known antigen. Material: cultured PBMCs, obtained from culture after CMV antigen stimulation. Receptors were obtained from a human donor in good health (CMV status not recorded). Some clones in this sample may be carry-over from other donors' samples. Each CDR3 is given with its conserved first and last residue. The D gene is left open where the match is weak. Clone size appears in some rows only: once, few, many, or a class for an expanded clone.

.	.	18	TRBV20-1	TRBJ2-1	CSARDRVSGTRSYNEQFF	TGCAGTGCTAGAGATCGGGTGTCCGGGACTCGCTCCTACAATGAGCAGTTCTTC
.	.	16	TRBV5-1	TRBJ1-5	CASSVDGPYSNQPQHF	TGCGCCAGCAGCGTGGACGGACCCTATAGCAATCAGCCCCAGCATTTT
.	.	12	TRBV2	TRBJ2-7	CASKPREWEQYF	TGTGCCAGCAAACCCCGGGAGTGGGAGCAGTACTTC
.	many	13	TRBV7-2	TRBJ1-2	CASSPGGPVGYTF	TGTGCCAGCAGCCCGGGAGGGCCTGTTGGCTACACCTTC
.	.	16	TRBV12-3/TRBV12-4	TRBJ2-1	CASSLLSPGKLNEQFF	TGTGCCAGCAGTCTATTAAGCCCGGGGAAATTGAATGAGCAGTTCTTC
TRBD2	few	15	TRBV7-2	TRBJ2-5	CASSLTSGRGGTQYF	TGTGCCAGCAGCTTAACTAGCGGGAGGGGAGGGACCCAGTACTTC
.	many	14	TRBV19	TRBJ1-1	CASSHYSTGTEAFF	TGTGCCAGTAGCCACTACTCAACCGGCACTGAAGCTTTCTTT
TRBD2	few	16	TRBV20-1	TRBJ2-1	CSVYGTSVSSYNEQFF	TGCAGTGTATATGGGACTAGCGTTAGCTCCTACAATGAGCAGTTCTTC
TRBD2	many	17	TRBV6-2/TRBV6-3	TRBJ2-2	CASSYSASGRNTGELFF	TGTGCCAGCAGTTACTCTGCTAGCGGGAGGAACACCGGGGAGCTGTTTTTT
TRBD2	.	20	TRBV4-3	TRBJ2-4	CASSHDPGLAGLGAKNIQYF	TGCGCCAGCAGCCACGATCCGGGACTAGCGGGCCTGGGAGCCAAAAACATTCAGTACTTC
.	many	15	TRBV7-2	TRBJ1-3	CASSSRTAFGNTIYF	TGTGCCAGCAGCTCCCGGACAGCATTTGGAAACACCATATATTTT
.	few	13	TRBV7-7	TRBJ2-5	CASSRSGQETQYF	TGTGCCAGCAGCCGGAGCGGGCAAGAGACCCAGTACTTC
TRBD2	.	17	TRBV7-8	TRBJ2-4	CASSLVLREGPKNIQYF	TGTGCCAGCAGCTTAGTATTGCGGGAGGGCCCCAAAAACATTCAGTACTTC
TRBD2	many	15	TRBV7-2	TRBJ2-2	CATRSGTRNTGELFF	TGTGCCACCCGGAGCGGGACTCGGAACACCGGGGAGCTGTTTTTT
.	many	13	TRBV7-2	TRBJ1-5	CASSLLEKVPQHF	TGTGCCAGCAGCTTACTGGAAAAAGTGCCCCAGCATTTT
TRBD1	few	14	TRBV29-1	TRBJ1-1	CSVRKGQLNTEAFF	TGCAGCGTGCGTAAGGGACAGCTGAACACTGAAGCTTTCTTT
TRBD1	once	14	TRBV27	TRBJ1-6	CASWTGDRNSPLHF	TGTGCCAGCTGGACAGGGGACCGCAATTCACCCCTCCACTTT
TRBD2	.	14	TRBV27	TRBJ2-5	CASSLFVGGETQYF	TGTGCCAGCAGTTTATTCGTGGGGGGGGAGACCCAGTACTTC
.	.	11	TRBV20-1	TRBJ2-5	CSAREGATQYF	TGCAGTGCTAGGGAGGGGGCGACCCAGTACTTC
.	.	17	TRBV10-3	TRBJ2-6	CAINPGLTSSGANVLTF	TGTGCCATCAACCCGGGACTGACGTCCTCTGGGGCCAACGTCCTGACTTTC
.	few	13	TRBV7-6	TRBJ2-2	CASSLEGIGELFF	TGTGCCAGCAGCTTAGAGGGTATCGGGGAGCTGTTTTTT
.	few	13	TRBV6-2/TRBV6-3	TRBJ1-2	CASSSGANYGYTF	TGTGCCAGCAGTTCCGGGGCCAACTATGGCTACACCTTC
TRBD1	.	14	TRBV19	TRBJ1-5	CASMTGYSNQPQHF	TGTGCCAGTATGACAGGGTATAGCAATCAGCCCCAGCATTTT
TRBD2	.	16	TRBV6-2/TRBV6-3	TRBJ2-1	CASSAWTSGTYNEQFF	TGTGCCAGCAGTGCTTGGACTAGCGGGACGTACAATGAGCAGTTCTTC
TRBD2	few	16	TRBV24-1	TRBJ2-2	CATGKTSGRGTGELFF	TGTGCCACCGGGAAGACTAGCGGGAGGGGTACCGGGGAGCTGTTTTTT
.	.	17	TRBV7-9	TRBJ2-2	CASSLTGTGGGTGELFF	TGTGCCAGCAGCCTGACCGGGACTGGAGGGGGAACCGGGGAGCTGTTTTTT
TRBD2	few	17	TRBV6-1	TRBJ2-3	CASKFTTSGYSTDTQYF	TGTGCCAGCAAATTCACGACTAGCGGGTATAGCACAGATACGCAGTATTTT
.	few	19	TRBV4-1	TRBJ1-2	CASSQDIPGPTTGQDGYTF	TGCGCCAGCAGCCAGGACATACCGGGGCCCACCACAGGGCAGGATGGCTACACCTTC
.	.	14	TRBV28	TRBJ1-5	CASSLTHGNQPQHF	TGTGCCAGCAGTCTTACCCACGGTAATCAGCCCCAGCATTTT
.	.	12	TRBV7-9	TRBJ2-2	CASSYNTGELFF	TGTGCCAGCAGTTATAACACCGGGGAGCTGTTTTTT
TRBD2	.	18	TRBV19	TRBJ2-2	CASRIGTSGRANTGELFF	TGTGCCAGTAGGATCGGGACTAGCGGGAGGGCCAACACCGGGGAGCTGTTTTTT
.	once	16	TRBV20-1	TRBJ2-7	CSARSEDTAITYEQYF	TGCAGTGCTAGGTCCGAGGACACAGCGATTACCTACGAGCAGTACTTC
.	few	16	TRBV6-2/TRBV6-3	TRBJ2-1	CASSYSETRGYNEQFF	TGTGCCAGCAGTTACTCTGAAACCCGAGGGTACAATGAGCAGTTCTTC
TRBD2	.	17	TRBV9	TRBJ2-3	CASSVGLAGGYTDTQYF	TGTGCCAGCAGCGTCGGACTAGCGGGAGGATACACAGATACGCAGTATTTT
TRBD2	few	14	TRBV2	TRBJ2-3	CASTSSGIGDTQYF	TGTGCCAGCACCTCTAGCGGGATCGGAGATACGCAGTATTTT
.	few	13	TRBV5-6	TRBJ2-7	CASRLGTTYEQYF	TGTGCCAGCAGGTTGGGGACCACCTACGAGCAGTACTTC
TRBD1	.	14	TRBV12-3/TRBV12-4	TRBJ1-3	CASSGWTGGNTIYF	TGTGCCAGCAGTGGGTGGACAGGTGGAAACACCATATATTTT
.	.	13	TRBV5-1	TRBJ2-1	CASSLPTLDEQFF	TGCGCCAGCAGCCTCCCCACGCTCGATGAGCAGTTCTTC
TRBD1	many	13	TRBV7-2	TRBJ1-6	CANQDREGSPLHF	TGTGCCAACCAGGACAGGGAAGGTTCACCCCTCCACTTT
.	.	15	TRBV11-2	TRBJ2-7	CASSLGWGSSYEQYF	TGTGCCAGCAGTCTTGGGTGGGGGAGCTCCTACGAGCAGTACTTC
TRBD2	.	17	TRBV4-1	TRBJ2-1	CASSRDPSGSSYNEQFF	TGCGCCAGCAGCCGAGACCCAAGCGGGAGCTCCTACAATGAGCAGTTCTTC
.	few	18	TRBV19	TRBJ1-1	CASRAIRPGQGVRTEAFF	TGTGCCAGTAGGGCCATTAGACCGGGGCAGGGTGTGAGGACTGAAGCTTTCTTT
.	.	13	TRBV6-6	TRBJ2-5	CASTLRGKETQYF	TGTGCCAGCACCCTCCGGGGAAAAGAGACCCAGTACTTC
TRBD2	few	14	TRBV11-2	TRBJ2-1	CASSLAGVGDEQFF	TGTGCCAGCAGCTTGGCGGGAGTCGGTGATGAGCAGTTCTTC
TRBD1	.	13	TRBV28	TRBJ2-7	CASRWDRGYEQYF	TGTGCCAGCAGATGGGACAGGGGCTACGAGCAGTACTTC
.	few	16	TRBV28	TRBJ1-6	CASSGGQKLSNSPLHF	TGTGCCAGCAGCGGAGGACAGAAGCTATCTAATTCACCCCTCCACTTT
TRBD1	few	14	TRBV6-5	TRBJ2-5	CASSKDRPPATQYF	TGTGCCAGCAGTAAGGACAGGCCCCCAGCGACCCAGTACTTC
.	many	15	TRBV7-6	TRBJ2-1	CASSSLLGSYNEQFF	TGTGCCAGCAGCTCCTTATTGGGCTCCTACAATGAGCAGTTCTTC
.	many	13	TRBV7-9	TRBJ1-2	CASSLGVPDGYTF	TGTGCCAGCAGCTTAGGGGTACCGGATGGCTACACCTTC
TRBD1	.	15	TRBV5-1	TRBJ2-3	CASSQRTGGTDTQYF	TGCGCCAGCAGCCAAAGGACAGGGGGCACAGATACGCAGTATTTT
.	.	15	TRBV12-3/TRBV12-4	TRBJ1-3	CASSSGQPGKLAIYF	TGTGCCAGCAGTTCAGGACAGCCGGGCAAATTGGCCATATATTTT
.	many	13	TRBV7-2	TRBJ2-1	CASGESSYNEQFF	TGTGCCAGCGGGGAAAGCTCCTACAATGAGCAGTTCTTC
TRBD1	.	14	TRBV7-2	TRBJ1-2	CASSLPDRPYGYTF	TGTGCCAGCAGCTTACCGGACAGGCCCTATGGCTACACCTTC
.	.	19	TRBV12-3/TRBV12-4	TRBJ1-1	CASIFSDLPAPSTNTEAFF	TGTGCCAGCATTTTTAGTGATTTACCGGCCCCATCCACGAACACTGAAGCTTTCTTT
.	few	16	TRBV6-1	TRBJ2-1	CASTSWSGLSYNEQFF	TGTGCCAGCACCTCATGGAGCGGACTCTCCTACAATGAGCAGTTCTTC
TRBD2	few	15	TRBV11-1	TRBJ2-5	CASSTGGGPQETQYF	TGTGCCAGCAGTACGGGGGGAGGGCCCCAAGAGACCCAGTACTTC